These 3 T cell receptor beta chains share one sample of origin, sequenced in a study of T cell responses to AZD1222 COVID-19 vaccine. Clones were read by immunoSEQ multiplex PCR, and TCRdb kept only the in-frame ones, dropping some. The table records over 120,000 clones, approximately 93% of them present only once. The material was peripheral blood, obtained after recovery from COVID-19. The source is an adult who had recovered from COVID-19.

The chain couples TRBV28 to TRBJ1-2, with D perhaps matching TRBD1 (5 bases). Germline-derived CDR1 and CDR2 are MDHEN and SYDVKM. Trimming pared 5 bases from V and 4 bases from J, leaving 11 bases between. This CDR3 has 13 amino acids. The CDR3 protein is CASSNGAFYGYTF. The CDR3 DNA reads as TGTGCCAGCAGTAATGGGGCTTTCTATGGCTACACCTTC.

The chain joins TRBV7-9 to TRBJ2-7; TRBD2 agrees at 10 bases. With V trimmed by 5 bases and J by 3 bases, 4 bases remained unmatched. The CDR3 is made up of 14 amino acids. CDR1 SEHNR and CDR2 FQNEAQ come from the germline V gene (reference sequence). CDR3 amino acids: CASSTTSGIYEQYF. The DNA for the CDR3 is TGTGCCAGCAGCACAACTAGCGGGATCTACGAGCAGTACTTC.

This clone came up a few times. The chain is built from TRBV11-2 and TRBJ1-2, with TRBD1 matching 9 bases. This CDR3 comprises 14 residues. V was clipped by 5 bases and J by 5 bases; unmatched bases: 6. Germline CDR1 and CDR2: SGHAT and FQNNGV. CDR3 protein: CASSPDRGNYGYTF. CDR3 nucleotides: TGTGCCAGCAGCCCGGACAGGGGAAATTATGGCTACACCTTC.